These 6 T cell receptor beta chains came from one sample sequenced in a study of T cell responses to AZD1222 COVID-19 vaccine. The assay was immunoSEQ multiplex PCR, and TCRdb's table has in-frame clones only and misses some. The sample records some 130,000 clones, about 93% being singletons. The specimen was peripheral blood, collected 28 days after the second AZD1222 dose. These receptors all come from an adult who received the AZD1222 COVID-19 vaccine.

The chain has TRBV2 and TRBJ1-2; possible D gene TRBD1, 6 bases. Trimming left V 7 bases short and J 6 bases short, with 18 bases between. In germline, CDR1 is SNHLY, CDR2 FYNNEI. This CDR3 contains 14 residues. The CDR3 is CASTESGQRDGYTF. The CDR3 DNA is TGTGCCAGCACAGAAAGTGGACAGAGGGATGGCTACACCTTC.

V is TRBV4-1 and J is TRBJ1-1, with a tentative D call TRBD1 (6 bases). V was clipped by 2 bases and J by 2 bases, with 21 bases between them. The CDR3 covers 18 residues. The germline V gene encodes CDR1 MGHRA and CDR2 YSYEKL. CDR3 loop: CASSQSGGLRTVNTEAFF. Written as DNA, the CDR3 is TGCGCCAGCAGCCAATCAGGAGGGTTACGGACAGTTAACACTGAAGCTTTCTTT.

The chain links TRBV3-1 (or the pseudogene TRBV3-2) to TRBJ2-7, with a tentative D call TRBD2 (5 bases). V was cut by 0 bases and J by 6 bases, with 24 bases left in between. From germline, CDR1 is LGHDT and CDR2 YNNKEL (reference sequence). The CDR3 is made up of 18 amino acids. CDR3 region: CASSQDQFPFYGISEQYF. The CDR3 DNA is TGTGCCAGCAGCCAAGATCAGTTCCCCTTTTACGGGATTTCCGAGCAGTACTTC.

The chain recombines TRBV23-1 with TRBJ1-1; D is ambiguous. TRBV23-1 is an ORF, with its function uncertain. The CDR3 runs to 15 residues. V lost 4 bases to trimming and J lost 1 base, with 13 bases between them. As DNA, the CDR3 is TGCGCCAGCAGTCTTGGGGAAACAAAGAACACTGAAGCTTTCTTT. Its protein product is CASSLGETKNTEAFF.

The chain couples TRBV6-5 to TRBJ2-4, with 7 bases that match TRBD1. Germline V lookup: CDR1 MNHEY, CDR2 SVGAGI. V shed 2 bases and J 7 bases; nucleotides not matched to a gene: 2. The length of the CDR3 is 13 residues. The CDR3 sequence: CASSYLQGNIQYF. The CDR3 bases are TGTGCCAGCAGTTACCTACAGGGGAACATTCAGTACTTC.

The rearrangement links TRBV19 to TRBJ1-5, with D maybe TRBD1 (6 bases). CDR3 length: 15 amino acids. From germline, CDR1 is LNHDA and CDR2 SQIVND (reference sequence). V lost 3 bases, J lost 6 bases, and 15 bases lay in between. The CDR3 protein is CASSIFAGAVQPQHF. The CDR3 DNA sequence: TGTGCCAGTAGTATTTTTGCAGGGGCAGTTCAGCCCCAGCATTTT. Full variable domain (remainder filled in from reference TRBV19 and TRBJ1-5): DGGITQSPKYLFRKEGQNVTLSCEQNLNHDAMYWYRQDPGQGLRLIYYSQIVNDFQKGDIAEGYSVSREKKESFPLTVTSAQKNPTAFYLCASSIFAGAVQPQHFGDGTRLSIL.